Below, one T cell receptor beta chain is given with its context. Its specificity is unknown. The CDR3 extends over 17 amino acids. V was pared by 1 base and J by 2 bases, with 18 bases between. Germline-derived CDR1 and CDR2 are SGHDT and YYEEEE. The data were obtained in a study of T cells in Graves' hyperthyroidism and ophthalmopathy. Whole-study context: Before any treatment, at initial diagnosis, peripheral blood was collected.

General study points: Patients with ophthalmopathy were separated from those with stable hyperthyroidism by a 13 V-J model. Appearing also in blood were most of the thyroid clonotypes expanded above 0.001.

Amplified TCR beta CDR3 regions derived from RNA transcripts. First-round RT-PCR targeting the TCR CDR3 was performed with the HTBI primer set. Each CDR3 protein is one row after TCRdb ran MiXCR on the multiplex PCR reads. The table lists a few hundred thousand distinct CDR3 sequences, roughly 17% of them singletons, with 17% in the top ten. J is TRBJ1-1 and V is TRBV5-6; a possible D gene is TRBD1 (5 bases). The sequence was collected from a woman under 30 with Graves' ophthalmopathy. Sequencing used blood. DNA for the CDR3: TGTGCCAGCAGCTTGCGGGCAGGGTTGGAGCTCAACACTGAAGCTTTCTTT. Translation gives CASSLRAGLELNTEAFF.